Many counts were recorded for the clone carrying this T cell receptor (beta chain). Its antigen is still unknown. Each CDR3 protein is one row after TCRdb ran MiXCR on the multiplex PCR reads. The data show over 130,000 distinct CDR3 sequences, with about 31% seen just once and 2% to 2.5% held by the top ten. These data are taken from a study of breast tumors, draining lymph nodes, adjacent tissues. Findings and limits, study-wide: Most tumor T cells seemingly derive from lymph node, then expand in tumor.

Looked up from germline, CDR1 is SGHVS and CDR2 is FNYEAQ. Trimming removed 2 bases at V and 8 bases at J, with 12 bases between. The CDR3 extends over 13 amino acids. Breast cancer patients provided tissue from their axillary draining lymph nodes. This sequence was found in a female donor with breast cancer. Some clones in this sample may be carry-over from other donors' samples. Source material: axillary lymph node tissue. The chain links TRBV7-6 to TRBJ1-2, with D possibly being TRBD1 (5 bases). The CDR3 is CASSLNWDGGYTF. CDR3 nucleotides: TGTGCCAGCAGCTTAAACTGGGACGGGGGCTACACCTTC.